A single sample is the source of the 24 T cell receptor beta chains below, sequenced in a study of chemoradiotherapy in HPV16-positive cancers. Data came from immunoSEQ multiplex PCR; TCRdb stores just in-frame clones and leaves some out. Of approximately 4,600 clones detected, about 90% appear once; the ten largest clones hold approximately 2.4%. The sequencing here drew on tumor tissue, taken from a patient who underwent chemoradiotherapy. The receptor source for this set is a human donor with HPV-associated anogenital cancer.

In its sample, this clone was seen once. The rearrangement joins TRBV7-3 to TRBJ2-5; 8 positions agree with TRBD2. This CDR3 spans 13 amino acids. Germline V gives CDR1 SGHTA, CDR2 FQGTGA. V shed 5 bases and J 4 bases; nucleotides not matched to a gene: 3. The DNA for the CDR3 is TGTGCCAGCAGCCCTACTAGCGGAGAGACCCAGTACTTC. Amino acid sequence: CASSPTSGETQYF.

This clone was seen a handful of times. The chain uses TRBV5-1 and TRBJ1-1; maybe TRBD1 (6 bases). The CDR3 extends over 15 amino acids. CDR1 and CDR2 from the germline V gene are SGHRS and YFSETQ. V was cut by 6 bases and J by 1 base, with 16 bases left in between. CDR3 nucleotide sequence: TGCGCCAGCAATGAGGGGGATTTTTGGAACACTGAAGCTTTCTTT. Its translation is CASNEGDFWNTEAFF.

V gene TRBV5-4 combines with J gene TRBJ1-2; D perhaps matches TRBD1 (5 bases). The CDR3 has 15 amino acids. Trimming took off 4 bases at V and 1 base at J, with 14 bases between the two ends. CDR1 and CDR2 from the germline V gene are SGHNT and YYREEE (reference sequence). This CDR3 reads CASSPTGTVNYGYTF. The CDR3 region has the DNA TGTGCCAGCAGCCCTACCGGGACCGTTAACTATGGCTACACCTTC.

J is TRBJ2-5 and V is TRBV6-6, with a possible D match to TRBD1 (6 bases). The CDR3 sequence is 14 residues long. Germline CDR1 reads MNHNY; CDR2 reads SVGAGI (reference sequence). The ends were cut back, 5 bases at V and 3 bases at J, with 13 bases in the middle. The CDR3 is CASSHWAGEETQYF. CDR3 in DNA: TGTGCCAGCAGTCACTGGGCAGGGGAAGAGACCCAGTACTTC.

The CDR3 DNA reads TGTGCCAGCAGCCTCACTCGGAACAGCCAAGAGACCCAGTACTTC. This sequence encodes CASSLTRNSQETQYF. The genes are TRBV4-2 and TRBJ2-5; D is undetermined. This CDR3 comprises 15 residues. Trimming cost V 4 bases and J 1 base, with 13 bases left between them. The V gene's germline CDR1 is LGHNA and CDR2 YNFKEQ.

This chain uses TRBV2 with TRBJ2-5, with D unresolved. Trimming took 0 bases from V and 6 from J, leaving 14 bases between them. The CDR3 spans 15 residues. CDR1 SNHLY and CDR2 FYNNEI come from the germline V gene. The chain's CDR3 is CASSEARMDLKTQYF. The CDR3 DNA follows: TGTGCCAGCAGTGAAGCGCGAATGGATCTAAAGACCCAGTACTTC.

The CDR3 loop reads CASSLARQGSTQYF. The CDR3 DNA follows: TGTGCCAGCAGCTTAGCGAGGCAGGGTAGTACGCAGTATTTT. This chain connects TRBV7-9 to TRBJ2-3; possibly TRBD1 for D (5 bases). V lost 0 bases and J lost 8, with 12 bases in between. This CDR3 contains 14 residues. Germline V gene data show CDR1 as SEHNR and CDR2 as FQNEAQ (reference sequence).

The genes are TRBV5-6 and TRBJ1-5; 9 positions agree with TRBD1. The V gene's germline CDR1 is SGHDT and CDR2 YYEEEE. CDR3 length: 15 amino acids. The trim removed 4 bases at V and 10 bases at J, leaving 12 bases unmatched. The CDR3 sequence is CASSNRQGGFLPQHF. CDR3 DNA: TGTGCCAGCAGCAACCGACAGGGGGGATTTCTCCCCCAGCATTTT.

The chain employs TRBV19 and TRBJ2-5; TRBD1 agrees at 9 bases. V trimming: 5 bases; J trimming: 4 bases; junction bases outside the gene matches: 5. This CDR3 comprises 14 residues. The germline V gene encodes CDR1 LNHDA and CDR2 SQIVND (reference sequence). This CDR3 is CASSPGQGRETQYF. Written as DNA, the CDR3 is TGTGCCAGTAGTCCGGGACAGGGACGAGAGACCCAGTACTTC.

V is TRBV15 and J is TRBJ2-2, with a tentative D call TRBD2 (7 bases). Trimming pared 0 bases from V and 6 bases from J, leaving 11 bases between. The CDR3 is 15 amino acids. Per germline, CDR1 LNHNV and CDR2 YYDKDF (reference sequence). The CDR3 protein is CATSRDRGGAGELFF. CDR3 DNA sequence: TGTGCCACCAGCAGAGATAGAGGGGGGGCCGGGGAGCTGTTTTTT.

This chain joins TRBV7-2 and TRBJ2-1; D gene uncertain. This CDR3 is 14 amino acids long. V was pared by 1 base and J by 3 bases, with 7 bases between. Looked up from germline, CDR1 is SGHTA and CDR2 is FQGNSA. The CDR3 nucleotides are TGTGCCAGCAGCTTAGATGGCGGCTACAATGAGCAGTTCTTC. It specifies CASSLDGGYNEQFF. The variable domain in full, with the rest retrieved from reference TRBV7-2 and TRBJ2-1, is GAGVSQSPSNKVTEKGKDVELRCDPISGHTALYWYRQSLGQGLEFLIYFQGNSAPDKSGLPSDRFSAERTGGSVSTLTIQRTQQEDSAVYLCASSLDGGYNEQFFGPGTRLTVL.

This chain uses TRBV2 with TRBJ1-1; D is unresolved. The germline V gene encodes CDR1 SNHLY and CDR2 FYNNEI. The V end lost 1 base, the J end lost 11 bases, and 14 bases lay between the germline ends. The CDR3 has 13 amino acids. The CDR3 region is CASSEGPLSEAFF. The DNA of the CDR3 is TGTGCCAGCAGTGAAGGTCCCCTCTCGGAGGCTTTCTTT.

The V and J genes are TRBV6-1 and TRBJ2-7, with a possible D match to TRBD1 (5 bases). With 7 bases removed from V and 2 bases from J, the gap between germline ends came to 18 bases. The germline V gene has CDR1 MNHNS and CDR2 SASEGT. This CDR3 has 15 amino acids. CDR3 residues: CASTISGNLPYEQYV. In DNA, the CDR3 is TGTGCCAGCACCATCTCAGGGAATCTCCCCTACGAGCAGTACGTC.

The J gene is TRBJ2-1, the V gene TRBV9; 11 positions agree with TRBD2. Germline assignment: CDR1 SGDLS and CDR2 YYNGEE. With V trimmed by 1 base and J by 6 bases, 6 bases remained unmatched. The CDR3 is 16 amino acids. In DNA, the CDR3 is TGTGCCAGCAGCGTAATAGCGGGGGGGCCACCCAATGAGCAGTTCTTC. Translation gives CASSVIAGGPPNEQFF. Together with reference TRBV9 and TRBJ2-1, the CDR3 gives the full variable domain: DSGVTQTPKHLITATGQRVTLRCSPRSGDLSVYWYQQSLDQGLQFLIQYYNGEERAKGNILERFSAQQFPDLHSELNLSSLELGDSALYFCASSVIAGGPPNEQFFGPGTRLTVL.

V usage is TRBV30 and J usage is TRBJ1-1, with unresolved D. Between the trimmed V and J ends, which lost 6 bases and 0 bases, there was a span of 8 bases. This CDR3 is 12 amino acids long. Germline V lookup: CDR1 GTSNPN, CDR2 SVGIG (reference sequence). The CDR3 bases are TGTGCCTGTACGCAAGTGAACACTGAAGCTTTCTTT. This gives the protein CACTQVNTEAFF.

The CDR3 DNA sequence: TGTGCCAGCAGCACCGGACGGAATAGCAATCAGCCCCAGCATTTT. It encodes CASSTGRNSNQPQHF. V gene TRBV21-1 combines with J gene TRBJ1-5. TRBV21-1 is annotated as a pseudogene. This CDR3 is built from 15 residues.

The V call is TRBV6-5, the J call TRBJ2-7, with TRBD2 as a possible D gene (5 bases). Trimming took 4 bases from V and 0 from J, leaving 10 bases between them. Per germline, CDR1 MNHEY and CDR2 SVGAGI. This CDR3 has 14 amino acids. CDR3 nucleotide sequence: TGTGCCAGCAGTTCCCACGGGGTCTCCTACGAGCAGTACGTC. Translating it yields CASSSHGVSYEQYV.

The rearrangement joins TRBV15 to TRBJ2-5; D is ambiguous. The CDR3 is 12 residues long. Germline lookup yields CDR1 LNHNV and CDR2 YYDKDF (reference sequence). Trimming took 3 bases from V and 1 from J, leaving 3 bases between them. CDR3 sequence (DNA): TGTGCCACCAGCAGGGGCCAAGAGACCCAGTACTTC. Its translation: CATSRGQETQYF.

The chain recombines TRBV28 with TRBJ1-2; the D is unclear. With 3 bases removed from V and 10 bases from J, the gap between germline ends came to 15 bases. Looked up from germline, CDR1 is MDHEN and CDR2 is SYDVKM. The CDR3 spans 13 residues. This chain's CDR3 is CASSLRARSYYTF. The CDR3 bases are TGTGCCAGCAGTTTGAGGGCGAGATCTTACTACACCTTC.

The chain links TRBV5-6 to TRBJ1-5; a weak D match, TRBD1 (5 bases). Germline V lookup: CDR1 SGHDT, CDR2 YYEEEE. This CDR3 region has 15 residues. Deletions cut 0 bases from V and 4 bases from J, with 11 bases between. The CDR3 nucleotides read TGTGCCAGCAGCTTGGCCGGGACGTGGAATCAGCCCCAGCATTTT. The encoded protein is CASSLAGTWNQPQHF.

The rearrangement joins TRBV10-3 to TRBJ1-4; D gene ambiguous. V was clipped by 0 bases and J by 7 bases, with 9 bases between them. The germline CDR1 and CDR2 sequences are ENHRY and SYGVKD. This CDR3 has 14 amino acids. CDR3 coding DNA: TGTGCCATCAGTGAGTCTACCAGGAGTGAAAAACTGTTTTTT. Translation gives CAISESTRSEKLFF.

This chain joins TRBV5-6 and TRBJ2-3; perhaps D is TRBD1 or TRBD2 (7 bases each). CDR1 is SGHDT, CDR2 YYEEEE, per germline. CDR3 size: 16 residues. The V gene lost 0 bases and the J gene lost 1 base, with 12 bases spanning the gap. The CDR3 here is CASSLARGGGTDTQYF. For the CDR3, the DNA is TGTGCCAGCAGCTTGGCCAGGGGGGGCGGCACAGATACGCAGTATTTT.

J is TRBJ2-5 and V is TRBV29-1; D is perhaps TRBD1 or TRBD2 (7 bases each). The length of the CDR3 is 13 residues. V shed 3 bases and J shed 5 bases, with 13 bases lying between them. CDR1 SQVTM and CDR2 ANQGSEA come from the germline V gene. CDR3 region: CSVEGQGGETQYF. The DNA for the CDR3 is TGCAGCGTTGAGGGCCAGGGGGGGGAGACCCAGTACTTC.

This clone was found a few times. The chain recombines TRBV7-9 with TRBJ1-1; no clear D. Germline-derived CDR1 and CDR2 are SEHNR and FQNEAQ (reference sequence). V was shortened by 2 bases and J by 3 bases, with 13 bases between the two germline ends. The CDR3 extends over 15 amino acids. The CDR3 region is CASSLTAPGDTEAFF. The CDR3 coding sequence is TGTGCCAGCAGCTTAACCGCCCCGGGTGACACTGAAGCTTTCTTT.